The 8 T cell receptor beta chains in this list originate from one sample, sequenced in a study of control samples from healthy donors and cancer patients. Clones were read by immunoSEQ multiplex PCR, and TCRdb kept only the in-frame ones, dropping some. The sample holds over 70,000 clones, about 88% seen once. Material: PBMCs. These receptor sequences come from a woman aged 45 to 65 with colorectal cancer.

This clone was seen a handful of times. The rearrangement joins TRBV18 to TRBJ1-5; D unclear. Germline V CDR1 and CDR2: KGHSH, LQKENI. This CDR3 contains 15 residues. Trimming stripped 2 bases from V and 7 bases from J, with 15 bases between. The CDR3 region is CASSPSIGGGQPQHF. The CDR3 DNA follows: TGTGCCAGCTCACCAAGTATCGGAGGTGGCCAGCCCCAGCATTTT. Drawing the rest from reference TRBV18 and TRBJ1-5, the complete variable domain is NAGVMQNPRHLVRRRGQEARLRCSPMKGHSHVYWYRQLPEEGLKFMVYLQKENIIDESGMPKERFSAEFPKEGPSILRIQQVVRGDSAAYFCASSPSIGGGQPQHFGDGTRLSIL.

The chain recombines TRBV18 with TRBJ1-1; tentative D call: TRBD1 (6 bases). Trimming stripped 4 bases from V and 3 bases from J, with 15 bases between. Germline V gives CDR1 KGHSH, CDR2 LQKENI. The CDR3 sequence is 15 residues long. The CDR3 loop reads CASSLTGIGDTEAFF. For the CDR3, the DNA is TGTGCCAGCTCACTAACAGGGATTGGTGACACTGAAGCTTTCTTT.

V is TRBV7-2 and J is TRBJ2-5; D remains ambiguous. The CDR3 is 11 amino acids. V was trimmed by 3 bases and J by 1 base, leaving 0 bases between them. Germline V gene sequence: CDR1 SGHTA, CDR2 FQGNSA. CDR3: CASSFQETQYF. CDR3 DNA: TGTGCCAGCAGCTTCCAAGAGACCCAGTACTTC.

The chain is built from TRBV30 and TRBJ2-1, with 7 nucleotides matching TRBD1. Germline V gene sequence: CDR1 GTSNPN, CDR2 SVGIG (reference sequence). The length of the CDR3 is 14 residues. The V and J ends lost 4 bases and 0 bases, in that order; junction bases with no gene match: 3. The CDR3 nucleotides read TGTGCCTGGAATCGACAGGGCTCCTACAATGAGCAGTTCTTC. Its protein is CAWNRQGSYNEQFF.

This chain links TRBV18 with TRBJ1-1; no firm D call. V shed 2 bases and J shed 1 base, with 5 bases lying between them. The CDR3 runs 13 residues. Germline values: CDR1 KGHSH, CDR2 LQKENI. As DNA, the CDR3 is TGTGCCAGCTCACCAAACAAGAACACTGAAGCTTTCTTT. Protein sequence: CASSPNKNTEAFF. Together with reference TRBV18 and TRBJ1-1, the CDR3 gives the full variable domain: NAGVMQNPRHLVRRRGQEARLRCSPMKGHSHVYWYRQLPEEGLKFMVYLQKENIIDESGMPKERFSAEFPKEGPSILRIQQVVRGDSAAYFCASSPNKNTEAFFGQGTRLTVV.

CDR3 in amino acids: CASSLGEGQGGSEKTQYF. The CDR3 DNA follows: TGTGCCAGCAGCTTAGGCGAGGGCCAGGGCGGCAGTGAAAAGACCCAGTACTTC. The rearrangement uses TRBV7-9 and TRBJ2-5; D is tentatively TRBD1 or TRBD2 (5 bases each). The germline V and J ends were trimmed by 1 base and 6 bases, with 24 bases remaining between them. Germline V gene lookup returns CDR1 SEHNR and CDR2 FQNEAQ (reference sequence). The CDR3 totals 18 residues.

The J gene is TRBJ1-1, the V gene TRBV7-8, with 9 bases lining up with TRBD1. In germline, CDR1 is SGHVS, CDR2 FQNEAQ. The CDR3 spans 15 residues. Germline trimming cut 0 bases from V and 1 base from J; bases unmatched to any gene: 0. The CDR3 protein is CASSLADRGNTEAFF. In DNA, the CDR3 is TGTGCCAGCAGCTTAGCGGACAGGGGGAACACTGAAGCTTTCTTT.

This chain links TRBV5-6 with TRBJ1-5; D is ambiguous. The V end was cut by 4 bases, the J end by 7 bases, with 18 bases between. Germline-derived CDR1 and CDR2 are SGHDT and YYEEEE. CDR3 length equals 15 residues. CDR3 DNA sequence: TGTGCCAGCAGCGACCGGACGGTCCCTGGCCAGCCCCAGCATTTT. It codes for CASSDRTVPGQPQHF.